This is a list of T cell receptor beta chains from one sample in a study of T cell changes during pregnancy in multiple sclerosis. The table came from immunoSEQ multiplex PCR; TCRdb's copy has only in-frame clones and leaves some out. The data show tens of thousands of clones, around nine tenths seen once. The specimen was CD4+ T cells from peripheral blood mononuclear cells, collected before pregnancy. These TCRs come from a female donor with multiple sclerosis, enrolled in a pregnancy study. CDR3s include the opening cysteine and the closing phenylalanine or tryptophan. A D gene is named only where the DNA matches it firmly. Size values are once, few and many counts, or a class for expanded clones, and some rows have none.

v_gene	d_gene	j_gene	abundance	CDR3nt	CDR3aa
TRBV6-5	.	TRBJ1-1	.	TGTGCCAGCAGTTATCTCGGGACTGAAGCTTTCTTT	CASSYLGTEAFF
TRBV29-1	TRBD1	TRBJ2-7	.	TGCAGCGTTGAAGAGGTGGGGACAGGGTCCTACGAGCAGTACTTC	CSVEEVGTGSYEQYF
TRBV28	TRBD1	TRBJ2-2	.	TGTGCCAGCACCAGGGACAGTTCTTACGGGGAGCTGTTTTTT	CASTRDSSYGELFF
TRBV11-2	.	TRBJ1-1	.	TGTGCCAGCAGCTTCAGGGTGAACACTGAAGCTTTCTTT	CASSFRVNTEAFF
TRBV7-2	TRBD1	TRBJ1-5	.	TGTGCCAGCAGCTACGACAGGGGGGTACAGCCCCAGCATTTT	CASSYDRGVQPQHF
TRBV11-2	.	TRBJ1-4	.	TGTGCCAGCAGCCAAGGGCCAGGGTACGGAACTAATGAAAAACTGTTTTTT	CASSQGPGYGTNEKLFF
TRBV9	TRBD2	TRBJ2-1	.	TGTGCCAGCAGCGTAGCTGCGGGAGGCCACAATGAGCAGTTCTTC	CASSVAAGGHNEQFF
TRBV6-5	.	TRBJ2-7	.	TGTGCCAGCAGTTACTCGAGGGAGATGGGCTACGAGCAGTACTTC	CASSYSREMGYEQYF
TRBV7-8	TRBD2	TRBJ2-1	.	TGTGCCAGCAGCTTAGTTGGTCTAGCGGGAGCGGATGAGCAGTTCTTC	CASSLVGLAGADEQFF
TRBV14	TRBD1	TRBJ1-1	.	TGTGCCAGCAGCCAATTGACAGGGCAGAACACTGAAGCTTTCTTT	CASSQLTGQNTEAFF
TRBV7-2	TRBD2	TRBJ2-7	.	TGTGCCAGCAGCCCTAGCGGGACGGGCGAGCAGTACTTC	CASSPSGTGEQYF
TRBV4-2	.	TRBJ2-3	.	TGTGCCAGCAGCCAAGCTACGGGAACAGATACGCAGTATTTT	CASSQATGTDTQYF
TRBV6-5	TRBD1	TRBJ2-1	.	TGTGCCAGCAGTTACGGGACAGGGTACAATGAGCAGTTCTTC	CASSYGTGYNEQFF
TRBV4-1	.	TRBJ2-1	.	TGCGCCAGCAGCCGGGGGGGGCTAGCGGTTTTGGGGAATGAGCAGTTCTTC	CASSRGGLAVLGNEQFF
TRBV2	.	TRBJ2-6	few	TGTGCCAGCAGAGACAGGAGAGCCTCTGGGGCCAACGTCCTGACTTTC	CASRDRRASGANVLTF
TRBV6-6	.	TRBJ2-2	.	TGTGCCAGCAGTTACCTACAGCCCGCCGGGGAGCTGTTTTTT	CASSYLQPAGELFF
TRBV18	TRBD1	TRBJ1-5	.	TGTGCCAGCTCAGCTCGGCCTGGACAGGGATATAGCAATCAGCCCCAGCATTTT	CASSARPGQGYSNQPQHF
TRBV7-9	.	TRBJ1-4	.	TGTGCCAGCAGCCAAAGACTATCGGGGAATGAAAAACTGTTTTTT	CASSQRLSGNEKLFF
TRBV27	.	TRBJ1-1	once	TGTGCCAGCAGTTTAAAACAGATGAACACTGAAGCTTTCTTT	CASSLKQMNTEAFF
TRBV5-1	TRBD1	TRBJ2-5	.	TGCGCCAGCAGCCCCCCGGGCAGGGGGCAAGAGACCCAGTACTTC	CASSPPGRGQETQYF
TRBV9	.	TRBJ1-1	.	TGTGCCAGCAGTGTACTTGGGCGGGGGACTGAAGCTTTCTTT	CASSVLGRGTEAFF
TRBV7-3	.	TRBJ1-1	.	TGTGCCAGCAGCTCACAGGGTCACACTGAAGCTTTCTTT	CASSSQGHTEAFF
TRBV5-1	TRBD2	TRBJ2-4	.	TGCGCCAGCAGCTTTTCCCCATCTAGCGGAGCCGCCAAAAACATTCAGTACTTC	CASSFSPSSGAAKNIQYF
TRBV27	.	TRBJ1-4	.	TGTGCCAGCAAAACCGAGGGGCGGGGCGAGGCTAATGAAAAACTGTTTTTT	CASKTEGRGEANEKLFF
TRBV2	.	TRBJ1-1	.	TGTGCCAGACAGGGATCCACTGAAGCTTTCTTT	CARQGSTEAFF
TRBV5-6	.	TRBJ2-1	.	TGTGCCAGCAGCTTGGTAGCGAGAGAATTAGGTCAGTTCTTC	CASSLVARELGQFF
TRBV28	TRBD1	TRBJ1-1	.	TGTGCCAGCGGCTGGACAGGGGGCGCGGGGACTGAAGCTTTCTTT	CASGWTGGAGTEAFF
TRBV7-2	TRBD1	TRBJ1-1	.	TGTGCCAGCAGCCCGGGACAGGGACACACTGAAGCTTTCTTT	CASSPGQGHTEAFF
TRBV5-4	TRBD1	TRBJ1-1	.	TGTGCCAGCAGCAATATGGGACAGACTGAAGCTTTCTTT	CASSNMGQTEAFF
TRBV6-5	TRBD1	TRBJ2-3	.	TGTGCCAGCAGAGGACAGGGCAGAGATACGCAGTATTTT	CASRGQGRDTQYF
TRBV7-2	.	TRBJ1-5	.	TGTGCCAGCAGCTCTTATGGACAGACCGATCAGCCCCAGCATTTT	CASSSYGQTDQPQHF
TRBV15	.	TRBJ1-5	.	TGTGCCACCAGCAGAGGCGGGGACGGACCTTATAGCAATCAGCCCCAGCATTTT	CATSRGGDGPYSNQPQHF
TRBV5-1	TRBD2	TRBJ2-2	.	TGCGCCAGCAGCTGGGGACTAGCGGGAGTGGCCGGGGAGCTGTTTTTT	CASSWGLAGVAGELFF
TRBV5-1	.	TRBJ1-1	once	TGCGCCAGCAGCGGACAGTTGGGCACTGAAGCTTTCTTT	CASSGQLGTEAFF
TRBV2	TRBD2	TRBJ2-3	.	TGTGCCAGCCAATTTCCGGGACTAGCGATCCCAGATACGCAGTATTTT	CASQFPGLAIPDTQYF
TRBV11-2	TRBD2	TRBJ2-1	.	TGTGCCAGCAGCAAGGGACTAGCGGGAGGGTACAATGAGCAGTTCTTC	CASSKGLAGGYNEQFF
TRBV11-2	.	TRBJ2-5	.	TGTGCCAGCAGCCGAGCGCCTCGGGAGACCCAGTACTTC	CASSRAPRETQYF
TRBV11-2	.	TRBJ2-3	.	TGTGCCAGCAACGCGGGCTCCTTCACAGATACGCAGTATTTT	CASNAGSFTDTQYF
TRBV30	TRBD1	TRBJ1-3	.	TGTGCCTGGGGGGGACAGGGTAACTTTGGAAACACCATATATTTT	CAWGGQGNFGNTIYF
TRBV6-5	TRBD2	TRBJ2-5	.	TGTGCCAGCAGTCAAACGGGGACTAGAGAGACCCAGTACTTC	CASSQTGTRETQYF
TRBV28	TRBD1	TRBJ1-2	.	TGTGCCACTAGGACAGGGTCTGGCTACACCTTC	CATRTGSGYTF
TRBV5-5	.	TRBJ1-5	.	TGTGCCAGCAGTTCCACCCTGGGGGGGTATCAGCCCCAGCATTTT	CASSSTLGGYQPQHF
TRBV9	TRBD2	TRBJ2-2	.	TGTGCCAGTTCCCTGGAACCGGTTCTAGCGGGAGCCGCCGGGGAGCTGTTTTTT	CASSLEPVLAGAAGELFF
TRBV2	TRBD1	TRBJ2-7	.	TGTGCCTGCACCCGGGACAGGGGTACCTACGAGCAGTACTTC	CACTRDRGTYEQYF
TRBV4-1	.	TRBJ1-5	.	TGCGCCAGCAGCCAAGACAGGGAATCTTATAGCAATCAGCCCCAGCATTTT	CASSQDRESYSNQPQHF
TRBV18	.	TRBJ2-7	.	TGTGCCAGCTCACCTGGGGGGGGGCCCGACGAGCAGTACTTC	CASSPGGGPDEQYF
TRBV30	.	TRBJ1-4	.	TGTGCCTGGACGGTCAGGCGATTTGAAAAACTGTTTTTT	CAWTVRRFEKLFF
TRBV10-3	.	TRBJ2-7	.	TGTGCCATCAGTGGGAGTAGGTCGAGCTCCTACGAGCAGTACTTC	CAISGSRSSSYEQYF
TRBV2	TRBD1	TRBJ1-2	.	TGTGCCAGCAGTGGACAGGGATTGGGTGGCTACACCTTC	CASSGQGLGGYTF
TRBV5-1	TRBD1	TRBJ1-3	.	TGCGCCAGCAGCTTAGGGGGCCCTGGAAACACCATATATTTT	CASSLGGPGNTIYF
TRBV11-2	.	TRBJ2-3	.	TGTGCCAGCAGTCCCGCTAGCCCGATCTCCCCAGATACGCAGTATTTT	CASSPASPISPDTQYF
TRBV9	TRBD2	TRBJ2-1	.	TGTGCCAGCAGCGTAGGGGTTAGCGGGACCTACAATGAGCAGTTCTTC	CASSVGVSGTYNEQFF
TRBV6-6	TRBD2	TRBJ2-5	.	TGTGCCAGCAGTTCCCAGCGGGGGCGAGCTGGAGAGACCCAGTACTTC	CASSSQRGRAGETQYF
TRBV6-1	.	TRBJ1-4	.	TGTGCCAGCAGTGAAATCGAGGGGGTTTACGAAAAACTGTTTTTT	CASSEIEGVYEKLFF
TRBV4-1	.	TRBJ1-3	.	TGCGCCAGCAGCCACCCCGGACAGAGTTCTGGAAACACCATATATTTT	CASSHPGQSSGNTIYF
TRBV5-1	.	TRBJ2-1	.	TGCGCCAGCAGCTTGGGGCCGCGGGAGTTCTTC	CASSLGPREFF
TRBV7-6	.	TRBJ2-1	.	TGTGCCAGCAGCTTAGTGGCGGGACCTTACAATGAGCAGTTCTTC	CASSLVAGPYNEQFF
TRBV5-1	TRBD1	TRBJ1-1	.	TGCGCCAGCAGCGTATCAGGGGGGTACACTGAAGCTTTCTTT	CASSVSGGYTEAFF
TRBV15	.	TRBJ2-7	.	TGTGCCACCAGCCCACGGACAGCTTCCTACGAGCAGTACTTC	CATSPRTASYEQYF